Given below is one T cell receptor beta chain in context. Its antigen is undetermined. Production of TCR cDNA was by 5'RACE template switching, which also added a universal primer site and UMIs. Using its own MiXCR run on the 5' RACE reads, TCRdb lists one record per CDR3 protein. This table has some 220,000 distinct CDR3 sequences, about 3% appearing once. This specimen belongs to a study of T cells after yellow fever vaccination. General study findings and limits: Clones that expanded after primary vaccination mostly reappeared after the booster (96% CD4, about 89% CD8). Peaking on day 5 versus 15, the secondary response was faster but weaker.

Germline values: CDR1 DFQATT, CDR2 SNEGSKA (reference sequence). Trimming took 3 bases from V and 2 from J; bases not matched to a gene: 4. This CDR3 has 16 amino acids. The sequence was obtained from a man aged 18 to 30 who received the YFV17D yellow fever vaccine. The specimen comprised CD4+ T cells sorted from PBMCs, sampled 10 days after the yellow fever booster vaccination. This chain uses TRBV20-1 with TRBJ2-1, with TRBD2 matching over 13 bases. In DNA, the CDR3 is TGCAGTGCTAGTAGGACTAGCGGGGGCCCCTACAATGAGCAGTTCTTC. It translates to CSASRTSGGPYNEQFF.